These T cell receptor beta chains were read from a single sample in a study of Graves' ophthalmopathy and Graves' hyperthyroidism. MiXCR, run by TCRdb on the multiplex PCR reads, gives a single entry per CDR3 protein. The sample includes around 670,000 distinct CDR3 sequences, roughly two fifths of them seen just once. Input material: peripheral blood. The receptors originated from an adult man with Graves' ophthalmopathy. CDR3s include the opening cysteine and the closing phenylalanine or tryptophan. Fields, in order: J gene, V gene, clone size, D gene, CDR3 DNA, CDR3 protein. The D gene is left open where the match is weak. Clone size, where shown, is once, few, many, or a class for clones that have expanded.

j_gene: TRBJ1-5; v_gene: TRBV7-9; abundance: many; d_gene: -; CDR3nt: TGTGCCAGCAGCTTAGTCGGGCAGGGGAGCAATCAGCCCCAGCATTTT; CDR3aa: CASSLVGQGSNQPQHF
j_gene: TRBJ2-2; v_gene: TRBV25-1; abundance: -; d_gene: TRBD1; CDR3nt: TGTGCCAGCAGCCGTACAGGGGTCACCGGGGAGCTGTTTTTT; CDR3aa: CASSRTGVTGELFF
j_gene: TRBJ2-2; v_gene: TRBV10-3; abundance: few; d_gene: TRBD2; CDR3nt: TGTGCCATCAGTCTGACTAGCGGGAGTGTAGACACCGGGGAGCTGTTTTTT; CDR3aa: CAISLTSGSVDTGELFF
j_gene: TRBJ2-5; v_gene: TRBV12-3/TRBV12-4; abundance: few; d_gene: -; CDR3nt: TGTGCCAGCAGCCCCTCTGAAGGGGGTGTTGAGACCCAGTACTTC; CDR3aa: CASSPSEGGVETQYF
j_gene: TRBJ2-2; v_gene: TRBV25-1; abundance: few; d_gene: -; CDR3nt: TGTGCCTGGAGTGCGTTTAGGGAGCTGTTTTTT; CDR3aa: CAWSAFRELFF
j_gene: TRBJ1-1; v_gene: TRBV7-2; abundance: -; d_gene: -; CDR3nt: TGTGCCAGCAGCTTACTCGGGTCAGGGACACAGACTGAAGCTTTCTTT; CDR3aa: CASSLLGSGTQTEAFF
j_gene: TRBJ2-5; v_gene: TRBV7-6; abundance: -; d_gene: TRBD2; CDR3nt: TGTGCCAGCAGCTTAGCGCCTCCGACTAGCGGCCAGTACCAAGAGACCCAGTACTTC; CDR3aa: CASSLAPPTSGQYQETQYF
j_gene: TRBJ2-7; v_gene: TRBV9; abundance: few; d_gene: TRBD1; CDR3nt: TGTGCCAGCAGCCCTACCGGGACAGGGGATTCCTACGAGCAGTACTTC; CDR3aa: CASSPTGTGDSYEQYF
j_gene: TRBJ2-6; v_gene: TRBV7-2; abundance: -; d_gene: -; CDR3nt: TGTGCCAGCAGCCACATTTTGGGGTGGACAGTTGAAAGCTCTGGGGCCAACGTCCTGACTTTC; CDR3aa: CASSHILGWTVESSGANVLTF
j_gene: TRBJ1-2; v_gene: TRBV10-3; abundance: few; d_gene: -; CDR3nt: TGTGCCAGCTTCTACTCAGGGACCGAAAATGGCTACACCTTC; CDR3aa: CASFYSGTENGYTF
j_gene: TRBJ1-1; v_gene: TRBV15; abundance: -; d_gene: -; CDR3nt: TGTGCCACCAGCGCTAGAGCGGTTGGGTGGGACACTGAAGCTTTCTTT; CDR3aa: CATSARAVGWDTEAFF
j_gene: TRBJ1-6; v_gene: TRBV9; abundance: -; d_gene: TRBD1; CDR3nt: TGTGCCGGCAGCCAAGATGGACAGGGTGTCTCACCCCTCCACTTT; CDR3aa: CAGSQDGQGVSPLHF
j_gene: TRBJ1-3; v_gene: TRBV7-3; abundance: -; d_gene: TRBD1; CDR3nt: TGTGCCAGCAGCTCCGGGACAGGGACTGGAAACACCATATATTTT; CDR3aa: CASSSGTGTGNTIYF
j_gene: TRBJ1-2; v_gene: TRBV29-1; abundance: -; d_gene: -; CDR3nt: TGCAGCGTTTCCGAGAGGGATAACTATGGCTACACCTTC; CDR3aa: CSVSERDNYGYTF
j_gene: TRBJ1-5; v_gene: TRBV29-1; abundance: -; d_gene: -; CDR3nt: TGCAGCTGGACAGGCAATCAGCCCCAGCATTTT; CDR3aa: CSWTGNQPQHF
j_gene: TRBJ2-7; v_gene: TRBV10-3; abundance: many; d_gene: TRBD1; CDR3nt: TGTGCCATCAAGGGACAGGCAGACTACGAGCAGTACTTC; CDR3aa: CAIKGQADYEQYF
j_gene: TRBJ2-5; v_gene: TRBV7-9; abundance: many; d_gene: TRBD1; CDR3nt: TGTGCCAGCAGCTCCCGGGACAGGGTCCAAGAGACCCAGTACTTC; CDR3aa: CASSSRDRVQETQYF
j_gene: TRBJ2-7; v_gene: TRBV7-2; abundance: -; d_gene: TRBD1; CDR3nt: TGTGCCAGCAGCGGGGACAGGGCGACCTACGAGCAGTACTTC; CDR3aa: CASSGDRATYEQYF
j_gene: TRBJ1-5; v_gene: TRBV29-1; abundance: once; d_gene: -; CDR3nt: TGCAGCGTTGAATTGGGTAGCAATCAGCCCCAGCATTTT; CDR3aa: CSVELGSNQPQHF
j_gene: TRBJ1-6; v_gene: TRBV2; abundance: many; d_gene: TRBD1; CDR3nt: TGTGCCAGCAGTGAAACTACAGGGGGCGGGTCACCCCTCCACTTT; CDR3aa: CASSETTGGGSPLHF
j_gene: TRBJ2-6; v_gene: TRBV2; abundance: few; d_gene: -; CDR3nt: TGTGCCAGCGGGTTCCCCCACAGCTCTGGGGCCAACGTCCTGACTTTC; CDR3aa: CASGFPHSSGANVLTF
j_gene: TRBJ1-1; v_gene: TRBV19; abundance: -; d_gene: -; CDR3nt: TGTGCCAGTAGTCTTGGGGTGTGGAACTTT; CDR3aa: CASSLGVWNF
j_gene: TRBJ2-5; v_gene: TRBV6-1; abundance: -; d_gene: -; CDR3nt: TGTGCCAGCGGGTACTCCGGGACCCAGTACTTC; CDR3aa: CASGYSGTQYF
j_gene: TRBJ2-5; v_gene: TRBV7-9; abundance: -; d_gene: TRBD2; CDR3nt: TGTGCCAGCAGTGCCGCTCGCGGGAGTGGGCAAGGGACCCAGTACTTC; CDR3aa: CASSAARGSGQGTQYF
j_gene: TRBJ1-1; v_gene: TRBV10-3; abundance: -; d_gene: -; CDR3nt: TGTGCCATCAGTGAGAGGCCGTTTCTTTGTACTGAAGCTTTCTTT; CDR3aa: CAISERPFLCTEAFF
j_gene: TRBJ1-5; v_gene: TRBV4-2; abundance: -; d_gene: TRBD1; CDR3nt: TGTGCCAGCAGCCGGACAGGGGATAACTATCAGCCCCAGCATTTT; CDR3aa: CASSRTGDNYQPQHF
j_gene: TRBJ2-7; v_gene: TRBV30; abundance: -; d_gene: -; CDR3nt: TGTGCCCGACGACAGGATGGTGAGCAGTACTTC; CDR3aa: CARRQDGEQYF
j_gene: TRBJ2-5; v_gene: TRBV2; abundance: -; d_gene: TRBD2; CDR3nt: TGTGCCAGCAGTGGACCACTAGCGGGAGGCGGAGAGACCCAGTACTTC; CDR3aa: CASSGPLAGGGETQYF
j_gene: TRBJ2-7; v_gene: TRBV7-6; abundance: many; d_gene: TRBD1; CDR3nt: TGTGCCAGCAGCTTAGGACAGGGCCCGGGGTGGGAGCAGTACTTC; CDR3aa: CASSLGQGPGWEQYF
j_gene: TRBJ2-5; v_gene: TRBV7-2; abundance: many; d_gene: -; CDR3nt: TGTGCCAGCAGCTTAAACCTCCGACAGGTGCGAGAGACCCAGTACTTC; CDR3aa: CASSLNLRQVRETQYF
j_gene: TRBJ1-6; v_gene: TRBV7-9; abundance: many; d_gene: -; CDR3nt: TGTGCCAGCAGCTTAAACAATTCACCCCTCCACTTT; CDR3aa: CASSLNNSPLHF
j_gene: TRBJ2-2; v_gene: TRBV20-1; abundance: -; d_gene: -; CDR3nt: TGCAGTGCTAGGTTCGCTGCCGGGGAGCTGTTTTTT; CDR3aa: CSARFAAGELFF
j_gene: TRBJ2-7; v_gene: TRBV5-4; abundance: few; d_gene: TRBD1; CDR3nt: TGTGCCAGCAGCTTCCGGGACAGGTTACCCTACGAGCAGTACTTC; CDR3aa: CASSFRDRLPYEQYF
j_gene: TRBJ1-4; v_gene: TRBV10-3; abundance: -; d_gene: -; CDR3nt: TGTGCCAGCAGTAGGGGGACGGCAAAAGAAAAACTGTTTTTT; CDR3aa: CASSRGTAKEKLFF
j_gene: TRBJ2-5; v_gene: TRBV7-3; abundance: -; d_gene: -; CDR3nt: TGTGCCAGCAGCGCCGATGGGTATCCCCGAGAGACCCAGTACTTC; CDR3aa: CASSADGYPRETQYF
j_gene: TRBJ2-5; v_gene: TRBV6-5; abundance: few; d_gene: -; CDR3nt: TGTGCCAGCAGTCCCCGGTGGGGGAAAGAGACCCAGTACTTC; CDR3aa: CASSPRWGKETQYF
j_gene: TRBJ1-2; v_gene: TRBV20-1; abundance: many; d_gene: TRBD1; CDR3nt: TGCAGTGCTGAGGACAGGGGAGTTGGCTACACCTTC; CDR3aa: CSAEDRGVGYTF
j_gene: TRBJ1-2; v_gene: TRBV9; abundance: -; d_gene: TRBD1; CDR3nt: TGTGCCAGCAGCAAAGGGACAGGTTTCTATGGCTACACCTTC; CDR3aa: CASSKGTGFYGYTF
j_gene: TRBJ2-7; v_gene: TRBV7-9; abundance: many; d_gene: -; CDR3nt: TGTGCCAGCAGTCAGTCGGCAGGGGAAGGCTACGAGCAGTACTTC; CDR3aa: CASSQSAGEGYEQYF
j_gene: TRBJ1-4; v_gene: TRBV6-5; abundance: few; d_gene: -; CDR3nt: TGTGCCAGCAGGTCCGGGGGAGGGGATGAAAAACTGTTTTTT; CDR3aa: CASRSGGGDEKLFF
j_gene: TRBJ2-5; v_gene: TRBV10-3; abundance: few; d_gene: -; CDR3nt: TGTGCCACCAGCAGCCCCGGGGAGACCCAGTACTTC; CDR3aa: CATSSPGETQYF
j_gene: TRBJ2-6; v_gene: TRBV10-3; abundance: -; d_gene: -; CDR3nt: TGTGCCACCGGGGGTCGCTCTGGGGCCAACGTCCTGACTTTC; CDR3aa: CATGGRSGANVLTF
j_gene: TRBJ1-2; v_gene: TRBV2; abundance: -; d_gene: -; CDR3nt: TGTGCCAGCAGCCCTTTCTGGGGGGCGAAAAACTATGGCTACACCTTC; CDR3aa: CASSPFWGAKNYGYTF
j_gene: TRBJ1-6; v_gene: TRBV2; abundance: -; d_gene: -; CDR3nt: TGTGCCAGCAGTCCAGCTCGACTGGTCTATAATTCACCCCTCCACTTT; CDR3aa: CASSPARLVYNSPLHF
j_gene: TRBJ1-6; v_gene: TRBV25-1; abundance: -; d_gene: TRBD1; CDR3nt: TGTGCCAGCAGTTTACACGGACAGGGGGCAGGTTCACCCCTCCACTTT; CDR3aa: CASSLHGQGAGSPLHF
j_gene: TRBJ1-1; v_gene: TRBV13; abundance: -; d_gene: -; CDR3nt: TGTGCCAGCAGCCCCCTCGGCAGGGACCTTGAAGCTTTCTTT; CDR3aa: CASSPLGRDLEAFF
j_gene: TRBJ2-5; v_gene: TRBV7-6; abundance: -; d_gene: -; CDR3nt: TGTGCCAGCAGCTTGGGGGGCAGACATGAGACCCAGTACTTC; CDR3aa: CASSLGGRHETQYF
j_gene: TRBJ1-5; v_gene: TRBV24-1; abundance: many; d_gene: TRBD1; CDR3nt: TGTGCCACCAGTGACCGGGACAGGGGGCATCAGCCCCAGCATTTT; CDR3aa: CATSDRDRGHQPQHF
j_gene: TRBJ1-1; v_gene: TRBV7-3; abundance: few; d_gene: TRBD1; CDR3nt: TGTGCCAGCAGCCAAGACAGGGCCTTTGAAGCTTTCTTT; CDR3aa: CASSQDRAFEAFF